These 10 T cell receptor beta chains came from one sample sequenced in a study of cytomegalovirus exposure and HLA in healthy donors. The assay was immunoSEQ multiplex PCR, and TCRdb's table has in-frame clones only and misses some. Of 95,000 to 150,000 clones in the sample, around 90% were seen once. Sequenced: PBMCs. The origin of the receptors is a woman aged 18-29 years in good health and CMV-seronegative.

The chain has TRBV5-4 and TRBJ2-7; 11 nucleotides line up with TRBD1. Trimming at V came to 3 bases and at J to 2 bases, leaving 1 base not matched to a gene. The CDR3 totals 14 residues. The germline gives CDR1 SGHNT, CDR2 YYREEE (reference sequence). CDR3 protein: CASSWDRGAYEQYF. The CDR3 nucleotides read TGTGCCAGCAGCTGGGACAGGGGGGCCTACGAGCAGTACTTC.

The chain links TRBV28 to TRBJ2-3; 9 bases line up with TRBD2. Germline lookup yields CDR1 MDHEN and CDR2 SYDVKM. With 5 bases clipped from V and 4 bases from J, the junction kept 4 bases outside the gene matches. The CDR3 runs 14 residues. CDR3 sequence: CASSEREASDTQYF. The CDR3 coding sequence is TGTGCCAGCAGTGAGCGGGAGGCCTCAGATACGCAGTATTTT. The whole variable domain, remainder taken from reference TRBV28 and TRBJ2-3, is DVKVTQSSRYLVKRTGEKVFLECVQDMDHENMFWYRQDPGLGLRLIYFSYDVKMKEKGDIPEGYSVSREKKERFSLILESASTNQTSMYLCASSEREASDTQYFGPGTRLTVL.

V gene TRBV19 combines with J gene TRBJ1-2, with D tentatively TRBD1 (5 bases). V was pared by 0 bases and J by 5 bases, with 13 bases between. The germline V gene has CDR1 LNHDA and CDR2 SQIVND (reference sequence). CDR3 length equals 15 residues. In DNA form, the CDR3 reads TGTGCCAGTAGTATAGATCTGACAGTGCCGTATGGCTACACCTTC. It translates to CASSIDLTVPYGYTF.

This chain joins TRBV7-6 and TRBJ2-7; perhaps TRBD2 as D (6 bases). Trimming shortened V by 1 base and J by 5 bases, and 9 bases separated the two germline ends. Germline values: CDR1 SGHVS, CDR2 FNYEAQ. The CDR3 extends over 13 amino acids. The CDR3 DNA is TGTGCCAGCAGCTTAGGGGGACTCAACGAGCAGTACTTC. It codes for CASSLGGLNEQYF.

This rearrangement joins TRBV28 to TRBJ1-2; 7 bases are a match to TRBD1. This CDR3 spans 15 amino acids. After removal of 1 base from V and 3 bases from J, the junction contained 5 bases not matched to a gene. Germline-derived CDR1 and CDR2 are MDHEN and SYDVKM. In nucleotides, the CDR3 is TGTGCCAGCAGTTTATTAGCGCAGGGGGACTATGGCTACACCTTC. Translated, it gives CASSLLAQGDYGYTF.

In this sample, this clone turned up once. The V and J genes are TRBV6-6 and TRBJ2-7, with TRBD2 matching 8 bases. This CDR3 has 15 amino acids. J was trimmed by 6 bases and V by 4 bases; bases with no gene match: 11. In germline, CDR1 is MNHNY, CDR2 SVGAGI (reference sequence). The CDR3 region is CASSSPSSGSFEQYF. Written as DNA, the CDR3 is TGTGCCAGCAGTTCCCCGAGCAGCGGGAGTTTCGAGCAGTACTTC.

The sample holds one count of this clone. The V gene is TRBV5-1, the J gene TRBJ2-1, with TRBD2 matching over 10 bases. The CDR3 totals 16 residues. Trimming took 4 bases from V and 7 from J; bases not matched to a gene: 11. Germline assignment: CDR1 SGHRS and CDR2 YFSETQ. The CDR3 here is CASSPGTTSGKNEQFF. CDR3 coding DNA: TGCGCCAGCAGCCCCGGAACCACTAGCGGGAAGAATGAGCAGTTCTTC.

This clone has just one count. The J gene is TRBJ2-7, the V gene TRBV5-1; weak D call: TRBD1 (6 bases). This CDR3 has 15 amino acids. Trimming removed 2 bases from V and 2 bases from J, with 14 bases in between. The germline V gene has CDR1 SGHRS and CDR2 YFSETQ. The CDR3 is CASSFSGHYTYEQYF. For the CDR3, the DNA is TGCGCCAGCAGCTTTTCGGGACACTATACCTACGAGCAGTACTTC.

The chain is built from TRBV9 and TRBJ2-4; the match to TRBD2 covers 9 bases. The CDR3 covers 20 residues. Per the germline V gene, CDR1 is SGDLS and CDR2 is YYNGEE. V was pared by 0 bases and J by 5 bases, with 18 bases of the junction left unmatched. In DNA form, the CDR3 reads TGTGCCAGCAGCGTAGCTACGGGGGGAGTAGCGGGAGCGATCGAAAACATTCAGTACTTC. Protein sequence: CASSVATGGVAGAIENIQYF.

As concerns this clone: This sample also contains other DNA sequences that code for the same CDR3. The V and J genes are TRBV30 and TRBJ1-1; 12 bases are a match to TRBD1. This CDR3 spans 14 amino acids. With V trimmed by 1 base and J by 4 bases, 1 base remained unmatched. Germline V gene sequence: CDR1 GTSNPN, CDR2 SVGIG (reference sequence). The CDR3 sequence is CAWSEGQGATEAFF. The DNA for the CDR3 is TGTGCCTGGAGTGAGGGACAGGGGGCCACTGAAGCTTTCTTT.